These 21 T cell receptor beta chains came from one sample sequenced in a study of response to subunit inactivated influenza vaccine. TCRdb re-analysed the RT-PCR reads in MiXCR, keeping a single row per CDR3 protein. There are 610,000 or so distinct CDR3 sequences in the sample; around 15% occur only once, and around 10% lies in the top ten. Sequencing used PBMCs from blood, obtained about 12 days after vaccination. All receptors come from a man aged 45 to 65 who received an inactivated influenza vaccine.

This clonotype was counted a few times. The chain has TRBV28 and TRBJ2-5; 12 bases agree with TRBD2. V dropped 3 bases and J dropped 2; count of bases not matched to a gene: 19. The CDR3 is 21 amino acids. CDR1 and CDR2 (germline): MDHEN, SYDVKM. As DNA, the CDR3 is TGTGCCAGCAGTTTCCAATGGGGGTTGACTAGCGGGAGCTTAAGTCAAGAGACCCAGTACTTC. Amino acids: CASSFQWGLTSGSLSQETQYF.

This clonotype came up a few times. The rearrangement uses TRBV4-3 and TRBJ2-7; no reliable D call. This CDR3 comprises 15 residues. CDR1 is LGHNA and CDR2 is YSLEER in the germline V gene. Trimming left V 0 bases short and J 3 bases short, with 12 bases between. CDR3 DNA sequence: TGCGCCAGCAGCCAAGATCCGGCAGGTCTCTACGAGCAGTACTTC. Amino acids: CASSQDPAGLYEQYF.

The rearrangement uses TRBV20-1 and TRBJ2-3, with D hard to call. From germline, CDR1 is DFQATT and CDR2 SNEGSKA (reference sequence). The CDR3 totals 17 residues. Between the trimmed V and J ends, which lost 0 bases and 3 bases, there was a span of 19 bases. The CDR3 is CSARDLITDQITDTQYF. The DNA for the CDR3 is TGCAGTGCTAGAGATCTTATCACAGACCAAATTACAGATACGCAGTATTTT.

This clonotype was seen only a few times. The chain carries TRBV10-3 and TRBJ2-5, with unresolved D. V was pared by 6 bases and J by 2 bases, with 7 bases between. The germline V gene encodes CDR1 ENHRY and CDR2 SYGVKD. The CDR3 length is 12 residues. CDR3 loop: CAIRDGQETQYF. The CDR3 region has the DNA TGTGCCATCAGGGACGGGCAAGAGACCCAGTACTTC.

V is TRBV28 and J is TRBJ2-3, with D perhaps matching TRBD1 (5 bases). V shed 2 bases and J shed 5 bases, with 11 bases lying between them. The CDR3 loop spans 14 amino acids. From germline, CDR1 is MDHEN and CDR2 SYDVKM. The CDR3 loop is CASSLPGPGDTQYF. CDR3 nucleotides: TGTGCCAGCAGTTTACCAGGGCCGGGAGATACGCAGTATTTT.

The chain combines TRBV4-3 with TRBJ1-3, with D maybe TRBD1 (5 bases). V was cut by 0 bases and J by 3 bases, with 15 bases left in between. CDR1 is LGHNA, CDR2 YSLEER, per germline. The CDR3 runs 17 residues. CDR3 sequence reads: CASSQDYGALDGNTIYF. CDR3 DNA: TGCGCCAGCAGCCAAGATTATGGGGCATTAGATGGAAACACCATATATTTT.

This clonotype was seen many times. V is TRBV10-3 and J is TRBJ2-1; D is undetermined. This CDR3 spans 16 amino acids. The V end lost 0 bases, the J end lost 4 bases, and 13 bases lay between the germline ends. Germline assignment: CDR1 ENHRY and CDR2 SYGVKD. CDR3: CAISESAGDKYNEQFF. The CDR3 coding sequence is TGTGCCATCAGTGAGTCGGCCGGCGATAAGTACAATGAGCAGTTCTTC.

The chain combines TRBV6-2 or TRBV6-3 with TRBJ2-5, with D unclear. The CDR3 totals 13 residues. Trimming removed 7 bases from V and 5 bases from J, with 14 bases in between. Germline values: CDR1 MNHEY, CDR2 SVGEGT. The CDR3 sequence: CASNSLDRETQYF. Here the CDR3 DNA reads TGTGCCAGCAATTCCTTGGACCGGGAGACCCAGTACTTC.

This chain connects TRBV4-3 to TRBJ2-4, with 10 bases identical to TRBD2. Germline CDR1 reads LGHNA; CDR2 reads YSLEER. J was trimmed by 7 bases and V by 1 base; bases with no gene match: 13. The CDR3 loop spans 18 amino acids. The CDR3 nucleotides read TGCGCCAGCAGCCAAGTCCCTAGCGGGAGTAGGGCGTGGAACATTCAGTACTTC. Its protein is CASSQVPSGSRAWNIQYF.

This clonotype was counted only a few times. V is TRBV5-6 and J is TRBJ2-1, with D hard to call. The germline CDR1 and CDR2 sequences are SGHDT and YYEEEE. The V and J ends lost 4 bases and 3 bases respectively, with 8 bases between them. The CDR3 length is 13 residues. The CDR3 reads CASSPSYYNEQFF. In DNA, the CDR3 is TGTGCCAGCAGCCCCTCCTACTACAATGAGCAGTTCTTC.

The V call is TRBV12-3 or TRBV12-4, the J call TRBJ1-1, with D unresolved. The CDR3 extends over 9 amino acids. Deletions cut 8 bases from V and 6 bases from J, with 4 bases between. CDR3 coding DNA: TGTGCCAGCGGCGCTGAAGCTTTCTTT. Translating it yields CASGAEAFF.

The CDR3 DNA is TGTGCCAGCAGTTACTCGATGGGCGGATGGAACACTGAAGCTTTCTTT. Translation gives CASSYSMGGWNTEAFF. The rearrangement uses TRBV6-2 or TRBV6-3 and TRBJ1-1, with D uncertain. The germline CDR1 and CDR2 sequences are MNHEY and SVGEGT. Trimming removed 0 bases at V and 1 base at J, with 12 bases between. The length of the CDR3 is 16 residues.

This clonotype was counted only a few times. The chain combines TRBV6-2 or TRBV6-3 with TRBJ2-4; D might be TRBD1 (6 bases). Trimming pared 2 bases from V and 3 bases from J, leaving 17 bases between. In germline, CDR1 is MNHEY, CDR2 SVGEGT. This CDR3 region has 17 residues. CDR3 DNA: TGTGCCAGCAGTTACGTACAGGGACGGTTGGACAAAAACATTCAGTACTTC. Translating gives CASSYVQGRLDKNIQYF.

The V gene is TRBV7-6, the J gene TRBJ2-3, with no clear D. Germline V gives CDR1 SGHVS, CDR2 FNYEAQ. The CDR3 is 15 residues long. V was trimmed by 6 bases and J by 5 bases, leaving 18 bases between them. Written as DNA, the CDR3 is TGTGCCAGCAGTTCAGAGTTGTCGGTGGAAGATACGCAGTATTTT. Protein: CASSSELSVEDTQYF.

Only a few counts were recorded for this clonotype. The chain has TRBV15 and TRBJ2-1, with D possibly being TRBD1 (5 bases). Trimming pared 0 bases from V and 9 bases from J, leaving 12 bases between. Germline CDR1 LNHNV, CDR2 YYDKDF (reference sequence). The CDR3 contains 14 residues. The CDR3 region is CATSRDIRGSEQFF. For the CDR3, the DNA is TGTGCCACCAGCAGAGATATTAGGGGCAGTGAGCAGTTCTTC.

The chain carries TRBV23-1 and TRBJ1-5; D not resolved. TRBV23-1 is identified as an open reading frame with a role that is uncertain. CDR3 size: 15 residues. V was shortened by 7 bases and J by 9 bases, with 22 bases between the two germline ends. CDR3 region: CASTSAKPRFRPQHF. The CDR3 region has the DNA TGCGCCAGCACCTCCGCTAAACCTAGGTTCAGGCCCCAGCATTTT.

This clonotype turned up a few times. The chain recombines TRBV5-1 with TRBJ2-3; no clear D gene. V was pared by 4 bases and J by 0 bases, with 9 bases between. The CDR3 is 14 amino acids. From germline, CDR1 is SGHRS and CDR2 YFSETQ. CDR3 amino acids: CASSRTSSTDTQYF. The CDR3 DNA reads as TGCGCCAGCAGCCGTACTTCTAGCACAGATACGCAGTATTTT.

This clonotype was detected many times. The V gene is TRBV29-1, the J gene TRBJ1-1, with 7 positions matching TRBD1. This CDR3 has 16 amino acids. Germline loops: CDR1 SQVTM, CDR2 ANQGSEA. The ends lost 4 bases at V and 0 bases at J; junction bases unmatched: 11. The CDR3 region has the DNA TGCAGCGTTGTACATTTGGGGACAGCCATGAACACTGAAGCTTTCTTT. This encodes CSVVHLGTAMNTEAFF. The variable domain in full, completed from reference TRBV29-1 and TRBJ1-1, reads SAVISQKPSRDICQRGTSLTIQCQVDSQVTMMFWYRQQPGQSLTLIATANQGSEATYESGFVIDKFPISRPNLTFSTLTVSNMSPEDSSIYLCSVVHLGTAMNTEAFFGQGTRLTVV.

V and J are TRBV11-2 and TRBJ2-7; 10 bases are shared with TRBD1. There are 16 residues in the CDR3. V was clipped by 0 bases and J by 9 bases; unmatched bases: 11. In germline, CDR1 is SGHAT, CDR2 FQNNGV. CDR3 amino acids: CASSLEPGTGVTGQYF. CDR3 bases: TGTGCCAGCAGCTTAGAGCCCGGGACAGGGGTGACGGGGCAGTACTTC.

The chain's CDR3 is CASSQDKGANYEQYF. DNA for the CDR3: TGTGCCAGCAGCCAAGATAAAGGGGCCAACTACGAGCAGTACTTC. The chain recombines TRBV4-2 with TRBJ2-7; perhaps TRBD1 as D (5 bases). V gave up 0 bases and J gave up 3 bases, with 12 bases separating them. The CDR3 is made up of 15 amino acids. Looked up from germline, CDR1 is LGHNA and CDR2 is YNFKEQ.

The chain is built from TRBV5-1 and TRBJ2-5; TRBD2 is a possible D gene (5 bases). The CDR3 length is 15 residues. Trimming shortened V by 2 bases and J by 4 bases, and 15 bases separated the two germline ends. The germline V gene encodes CDR1 SGHRS and CDR2 YFSETQ. CDR3 sequence reads: CASSFGLVDRETQYF. The DNA for the CDR3 is TGCGCCAGCAGCTTTGGACTCGTCGATCGAGAGACCCAGTACTTC. The full variable domain, completed using reference TRBV5-1 and TRBJ2-5, is KAGVTQTPRYLIKTRGQQVTLSCSPISGHRSVSWYQQTPGQGLQFLFEYFSETQRNKGNFPGRFSGRQFSNSRSEMNVSTLELGDSALYLCASSFGLVDRETQYFGPGTRLLVL.